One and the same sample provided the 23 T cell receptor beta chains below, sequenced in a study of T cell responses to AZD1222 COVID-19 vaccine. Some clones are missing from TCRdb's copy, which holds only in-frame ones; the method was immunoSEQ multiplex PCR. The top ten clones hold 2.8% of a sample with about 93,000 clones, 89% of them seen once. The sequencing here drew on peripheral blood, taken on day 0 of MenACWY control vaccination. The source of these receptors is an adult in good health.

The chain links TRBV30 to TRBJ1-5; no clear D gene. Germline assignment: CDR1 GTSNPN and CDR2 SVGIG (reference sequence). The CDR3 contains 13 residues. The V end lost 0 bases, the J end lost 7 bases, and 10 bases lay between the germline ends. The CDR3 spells CAWSVQLEQPQHF. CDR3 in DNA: TGTGCCTGGAGTGTACAACTAGAGCAGCCCCAGCATTTT.

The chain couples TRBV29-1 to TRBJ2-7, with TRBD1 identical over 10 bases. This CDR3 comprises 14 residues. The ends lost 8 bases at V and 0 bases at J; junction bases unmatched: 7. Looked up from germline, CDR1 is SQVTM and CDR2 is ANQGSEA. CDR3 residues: CSIDRGRLSYEQYF. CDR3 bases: TGCAGCATCGACAGGGGGCGGCTCTCCTACGAGCAGTACTTC.

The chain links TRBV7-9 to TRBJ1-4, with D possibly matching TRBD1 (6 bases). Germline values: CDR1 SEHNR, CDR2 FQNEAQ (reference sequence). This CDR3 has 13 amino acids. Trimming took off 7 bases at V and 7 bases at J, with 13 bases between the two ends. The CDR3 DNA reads TGTGCCAGCAACAACCAGGGGTCTGAAAAACTGTTTTTT. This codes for CASNNQGSEKLFF.

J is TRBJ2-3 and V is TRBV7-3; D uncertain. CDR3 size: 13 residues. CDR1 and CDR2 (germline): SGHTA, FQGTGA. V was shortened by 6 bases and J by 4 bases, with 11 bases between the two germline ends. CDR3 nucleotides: TGTGCCAGCAGTCCTAATACCCCAGATACGCAGTATTTT. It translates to CASSPNTPDTQYF.

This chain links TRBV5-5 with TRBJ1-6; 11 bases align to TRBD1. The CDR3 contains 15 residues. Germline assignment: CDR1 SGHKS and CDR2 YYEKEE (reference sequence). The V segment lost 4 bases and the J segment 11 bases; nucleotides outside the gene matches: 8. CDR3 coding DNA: TGTGCCAGCAGCGCTACCGGGACAGGGGGGACACCCCTCCACTTT. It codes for CASSATGTGGTPLHF.

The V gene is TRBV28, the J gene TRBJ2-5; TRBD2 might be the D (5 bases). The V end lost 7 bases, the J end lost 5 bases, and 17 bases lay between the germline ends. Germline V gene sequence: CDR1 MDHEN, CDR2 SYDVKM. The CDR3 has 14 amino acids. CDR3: CASTRTADWETQYF. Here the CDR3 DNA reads TGTGCCAGCACTCGAACAGCGGATTGGGAGACCCAGTACTTC.

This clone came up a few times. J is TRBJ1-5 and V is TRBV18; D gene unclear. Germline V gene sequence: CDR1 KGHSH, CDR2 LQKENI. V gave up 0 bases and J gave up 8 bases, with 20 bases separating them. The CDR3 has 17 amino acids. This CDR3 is CASSPPETNGPGKPQHF. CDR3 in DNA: TGTGCCAGCTCACCACCGGAAACGAACGGTCCTGGAAAGCCCCAGCATTTT.

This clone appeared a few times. The CDR3 region has the DNA TGTGCCAGCAGTTACTCGCCTCCAGACTATGGCTACACCTTC. This codes for CASSYSPPDYGYTF. The chain has TRBV6-5 and TRBJ1-2; no reliable D call. The CDR3 extends over 14 amino acids. CDR1 MNHEY and CDR2 SVGAGI come from the germline V gene. Trimming stripped 0 bases from V and 3 bases from J, with 8 bases between.

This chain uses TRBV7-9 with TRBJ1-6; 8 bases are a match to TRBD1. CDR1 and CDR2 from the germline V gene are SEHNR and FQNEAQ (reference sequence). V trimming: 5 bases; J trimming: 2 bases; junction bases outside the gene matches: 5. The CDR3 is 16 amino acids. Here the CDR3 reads CASSETGVPYNSPLHF. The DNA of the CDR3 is TGTGCCAGCAGCGAGACAGGGGTCCCCTATAATTCACCCCTCCACTTT.

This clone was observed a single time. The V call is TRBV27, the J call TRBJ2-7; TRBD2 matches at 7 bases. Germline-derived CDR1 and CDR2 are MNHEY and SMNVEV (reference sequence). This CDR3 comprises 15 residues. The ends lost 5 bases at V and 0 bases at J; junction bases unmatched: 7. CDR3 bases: TGTGCCAGCAGTGTGGAGCGGGGACTCTCCTACGAGCAGTACTTC. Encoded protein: CASSVERGLSYEQYF.

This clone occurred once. The CDR3, as DNA: TGTGCCAGCAGATTGAACACCGGGGAGCTGTTTTTT. Translation: CASRLNTGELFF. The chain employs TRBV7-9 and TRBJ2-2; unclear D gene. The CDR3 loop spans 12 amino acids. Germline loops: CDR1 SEHNR, CDR2 FQNEAQ (reference sequence). V dropped 6 bases and J dropped 1 base, with 3 bases sitting between them.

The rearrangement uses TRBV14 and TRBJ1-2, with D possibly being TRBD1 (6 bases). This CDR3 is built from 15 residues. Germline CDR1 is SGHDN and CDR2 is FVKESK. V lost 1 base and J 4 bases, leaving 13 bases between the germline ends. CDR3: CASSQGAGQIYGYTF. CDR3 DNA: TGTGCCAGCAGCCAAGGGGCCGGACAGATCTATGGCTACACCTTC.

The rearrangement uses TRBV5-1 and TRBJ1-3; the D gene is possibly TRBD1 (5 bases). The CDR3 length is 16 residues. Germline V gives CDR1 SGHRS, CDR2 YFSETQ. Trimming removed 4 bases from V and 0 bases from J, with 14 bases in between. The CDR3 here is CASSHQQASSGNTIYF. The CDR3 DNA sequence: TGCGCCAGCAGCCATCAACAGGCGAGCTCTGGAAACACCATATATTTT.

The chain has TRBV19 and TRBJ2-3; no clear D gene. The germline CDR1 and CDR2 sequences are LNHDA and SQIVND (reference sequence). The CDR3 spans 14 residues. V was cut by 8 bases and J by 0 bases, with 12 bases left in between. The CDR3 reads CASAPDRSTDTQYF. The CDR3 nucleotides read TGTGCCAGTGCTCCGGACCGAAGCACAGATACGCAGTATTTT.

CDR3 residues: CASSLRGTGGVSNQPQHF. CDR3 bases: TGTGCCAGCAGCCTGAGAGGGACAGGGGGAGTGAGCAATCAGCCCCAGCATTTT. This sequence joins TRBV7-2 and TRBJ1-5; 11 positions agree with TRBD1. This CDR3 region has 18 residues. V lost 5 bases and J lost 1; bases outside the gene matches: 10. Germline V gene data show CDR1 as SGHTA and CDR2 as FQGNSA. Supplemented by reference TRBV7-2 and TRBJ1-5, the full variable domain reads GAGVSQSPSNKVTEKGKDVELRCDPISGHTALYWYRQSLGQGLEFLIYFQGNSAPDKSGLPSDRFSAERTGGSVSTLTIQRTQQEDSAVYLCASSLRGTGGVSNQPQHFGDGTRLSIL.

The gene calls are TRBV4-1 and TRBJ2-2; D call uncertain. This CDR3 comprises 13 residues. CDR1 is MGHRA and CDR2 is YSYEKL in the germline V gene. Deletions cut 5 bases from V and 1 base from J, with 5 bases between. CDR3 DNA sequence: TGCGCCAGCAGCTTTATGAACACCGGGGAGCTGTTTTTT. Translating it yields CASSFMNTGELFF.

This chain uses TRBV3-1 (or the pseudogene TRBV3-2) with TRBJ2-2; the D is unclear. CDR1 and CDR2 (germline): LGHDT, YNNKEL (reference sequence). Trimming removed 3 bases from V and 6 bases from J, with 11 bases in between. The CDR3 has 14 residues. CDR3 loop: CASSHKGEAGELFF. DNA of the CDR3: TGTGCCAGCAGCCACAAGGGCGAGGCCGGGGAGCTGTTTTTT.

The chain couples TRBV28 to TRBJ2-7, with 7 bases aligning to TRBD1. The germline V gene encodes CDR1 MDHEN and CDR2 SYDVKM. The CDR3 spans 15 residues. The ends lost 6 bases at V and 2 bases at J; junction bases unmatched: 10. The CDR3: CASRKKGAGPYEQYF. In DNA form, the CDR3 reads TGTGCCAGCAGAAAGAAGGGGGCAGGCCCCTACGAGCAGTACTTC.

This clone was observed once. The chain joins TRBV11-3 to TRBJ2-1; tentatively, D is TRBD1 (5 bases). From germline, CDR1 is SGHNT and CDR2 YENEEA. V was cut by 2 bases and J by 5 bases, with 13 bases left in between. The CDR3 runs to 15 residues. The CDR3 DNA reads TGTGCCAGCAGCTTACAGGGAATTAGTAACAATGAGCAGTTCTTC. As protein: CASSLQGISNNEQFF.

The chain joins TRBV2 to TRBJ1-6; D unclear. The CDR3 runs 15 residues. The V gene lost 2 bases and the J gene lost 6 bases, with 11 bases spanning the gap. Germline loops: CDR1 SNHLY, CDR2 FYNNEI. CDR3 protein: CASSERTRANSPLHF. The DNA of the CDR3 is TGTGCCAGCAGTGAAAGGACCCGGGCTAATTCACCCCTCCACTTT.

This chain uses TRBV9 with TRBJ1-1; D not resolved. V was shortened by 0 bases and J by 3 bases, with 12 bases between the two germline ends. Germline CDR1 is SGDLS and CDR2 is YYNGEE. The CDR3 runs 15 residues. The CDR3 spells CASSVDPGVDTEAFF. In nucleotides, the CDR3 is TGTGCCAGCAGCGTAGATCCAGGAGTGGACACTGAAGCTTTCTTT.

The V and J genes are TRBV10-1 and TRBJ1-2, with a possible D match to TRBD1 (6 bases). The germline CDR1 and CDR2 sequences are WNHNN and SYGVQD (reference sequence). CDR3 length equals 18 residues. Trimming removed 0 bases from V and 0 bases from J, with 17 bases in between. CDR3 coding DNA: TGCGCCAGCAGTGAGTCGAAAAGGGAGACAGGAGCTAACTATGGCTACACCTTC. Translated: CASSESKRETGANYGYTF.

As DNA, the CDR3 is TGCGCCAGCAGCCAAGCCGGGACAGCCGAGGGATCACCCCTCCACTTT. Its protein product is CASSQAGTAEGSPLHF. This chain connects TRBV4-3 to TRBJ1-6, with 7 bases fitting TRBD1. This CDR3 comprises 16 residues. Germline CDR1 reads LGHNA; CDR2 reads YSLEER. V was clipped by 1 base and J by 10 bases; unmatched bases: 10.